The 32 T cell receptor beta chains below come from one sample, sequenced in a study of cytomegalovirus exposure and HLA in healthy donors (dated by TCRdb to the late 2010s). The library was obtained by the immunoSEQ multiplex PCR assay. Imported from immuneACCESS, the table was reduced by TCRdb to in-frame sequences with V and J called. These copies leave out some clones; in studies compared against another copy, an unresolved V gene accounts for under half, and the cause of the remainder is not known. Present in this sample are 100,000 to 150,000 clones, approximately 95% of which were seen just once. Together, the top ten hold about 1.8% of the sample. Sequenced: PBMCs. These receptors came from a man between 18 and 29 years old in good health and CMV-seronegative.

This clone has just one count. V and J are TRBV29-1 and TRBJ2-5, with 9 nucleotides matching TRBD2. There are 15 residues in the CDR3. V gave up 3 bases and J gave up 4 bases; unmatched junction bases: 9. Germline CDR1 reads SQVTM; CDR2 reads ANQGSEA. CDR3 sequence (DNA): TGCAGCGTTGAGGGTCAGGCGGGAGGGCCAGAGACCCAGTACTTC. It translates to CSVEGQAGGPETQYF.

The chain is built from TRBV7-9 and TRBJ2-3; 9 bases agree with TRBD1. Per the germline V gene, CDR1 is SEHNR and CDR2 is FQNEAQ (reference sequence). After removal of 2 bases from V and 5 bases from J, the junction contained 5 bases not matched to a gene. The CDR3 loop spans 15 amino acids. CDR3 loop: CASSLYRGHGDTQYF. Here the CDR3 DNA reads TGTGCCAGCAGCTTATACAGGGGGCACGGAGATACGCAGTATTTT. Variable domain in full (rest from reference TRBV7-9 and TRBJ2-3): DTGVSQNPRHKITKRGQNVTFRCDPISEHNRLYWYRQTLGQGPEFLTYFQNEAQLEKSRLLSDRFSAERPKGSFSTLEIQRTEQGDSAMYLCASSLYRGHGDTQYFGPGTRLTVL.

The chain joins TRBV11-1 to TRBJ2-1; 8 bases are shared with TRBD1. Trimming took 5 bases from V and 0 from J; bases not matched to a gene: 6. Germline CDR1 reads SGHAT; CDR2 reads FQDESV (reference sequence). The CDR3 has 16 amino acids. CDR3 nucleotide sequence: TGTGCCAGCAGCCCGACAGGGGTCGGCTCCTACAATGAGCAGTTCTTC. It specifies CASSPTGVGSYNEQFF. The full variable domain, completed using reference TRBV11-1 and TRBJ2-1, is EAEVAQSPRYKITEKSQAVAFWCDPISGHATLYWYRQILGQGPELLVQFQDESVVDDSQLPKDRFSAERLKGVDSTLKIQPAELGDSAMYLCASSPTGVGSYNEQFFGPGTRLTVL.

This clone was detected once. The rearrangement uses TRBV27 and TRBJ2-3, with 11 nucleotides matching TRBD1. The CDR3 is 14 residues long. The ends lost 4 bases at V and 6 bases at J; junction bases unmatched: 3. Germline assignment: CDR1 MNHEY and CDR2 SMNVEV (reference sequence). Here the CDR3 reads CASSSGQGADTQYF. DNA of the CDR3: TGTGCCAGCAGTTCCGGACAGGGGGCGGATACGCAGTATTTT.

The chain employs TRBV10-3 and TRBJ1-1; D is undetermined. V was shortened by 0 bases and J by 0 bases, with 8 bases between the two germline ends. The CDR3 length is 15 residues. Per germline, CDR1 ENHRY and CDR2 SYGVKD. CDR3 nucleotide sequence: TGTGCCATCAGTGAGTCGAACAGATTGAACACTGAAGCTTTCTTT. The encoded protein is CAISESNRLNTEAFF.

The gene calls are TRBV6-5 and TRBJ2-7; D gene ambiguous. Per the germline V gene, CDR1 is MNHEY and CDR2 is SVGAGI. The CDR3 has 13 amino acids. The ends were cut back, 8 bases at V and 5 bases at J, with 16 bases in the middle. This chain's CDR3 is CASRFRNFHEQYF. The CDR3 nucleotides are TGTGCCAGCCGTTTCAGGAATTTCCACGAGCAGTACTTC.

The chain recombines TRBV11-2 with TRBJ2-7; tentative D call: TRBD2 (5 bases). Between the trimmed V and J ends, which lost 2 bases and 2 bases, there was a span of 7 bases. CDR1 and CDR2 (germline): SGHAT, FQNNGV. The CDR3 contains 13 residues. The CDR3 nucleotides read TGTGCCAGCAGCTTAAACGGGGCCTACGAGCAGTACTTC. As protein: CASSLNGAYEQYF.

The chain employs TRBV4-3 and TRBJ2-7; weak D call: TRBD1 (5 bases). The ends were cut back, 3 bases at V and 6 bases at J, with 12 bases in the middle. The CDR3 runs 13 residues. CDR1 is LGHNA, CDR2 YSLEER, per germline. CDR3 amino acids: CASSHARGAEQYF. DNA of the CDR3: TGCGCCAGCAGCCACGCCCGTGGGGCCGAGCAGTACTTC.

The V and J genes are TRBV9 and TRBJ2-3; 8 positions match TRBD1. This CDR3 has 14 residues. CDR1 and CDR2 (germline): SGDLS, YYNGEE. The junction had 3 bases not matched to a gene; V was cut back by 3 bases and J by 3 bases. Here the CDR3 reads CASSARQGTDTQYF. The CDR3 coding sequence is TGTGCCAGCAGCGCCCGACAGGGGACAGATACGCAGTATTTT.

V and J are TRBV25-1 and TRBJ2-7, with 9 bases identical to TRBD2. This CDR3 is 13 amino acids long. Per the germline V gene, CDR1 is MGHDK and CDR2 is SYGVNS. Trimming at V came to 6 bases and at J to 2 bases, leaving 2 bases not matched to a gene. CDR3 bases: TGTGCCAGCAGCATAGCGGGAGCCTACGAGCAGTACTTC. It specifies CASSIAGAYEQYF.

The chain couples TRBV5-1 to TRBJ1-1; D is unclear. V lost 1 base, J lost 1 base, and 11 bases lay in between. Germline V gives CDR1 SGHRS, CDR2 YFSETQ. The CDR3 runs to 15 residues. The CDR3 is CASSLRRGSNTEAFF. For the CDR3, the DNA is TGCGCCAGCAGCTTGAGGCGGGGATCGAACACTGAAGCTTTCTTT. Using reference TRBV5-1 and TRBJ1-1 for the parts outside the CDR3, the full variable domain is KAGVTQTPRYLIKTRGQQVTLSCSPISGHRSVSWYQQTPGQGLQFLFEYFSETQRNKGNFPGRFSGRQFSNSRSEMNVSTLELGDSALYLCASSLRRGSNTEAFFGQGTRLTVV.

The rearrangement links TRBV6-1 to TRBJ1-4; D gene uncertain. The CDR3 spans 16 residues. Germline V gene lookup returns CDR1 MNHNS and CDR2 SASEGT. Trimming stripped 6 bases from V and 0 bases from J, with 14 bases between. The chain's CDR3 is CASRETFFATNEKLFF. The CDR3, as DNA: TGTGCCAGCAGAGAAACTTTTTTTGCAACTAATGAAAAACTGTTTTTT.

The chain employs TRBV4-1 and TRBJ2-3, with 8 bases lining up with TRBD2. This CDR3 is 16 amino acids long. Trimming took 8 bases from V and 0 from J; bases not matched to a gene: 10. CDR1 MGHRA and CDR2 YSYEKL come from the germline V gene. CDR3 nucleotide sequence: TGCGCCAGCGGGAACCTAGCGGGCCAAAGCACAGATACGCAGTATTTT. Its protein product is CASGNLAGQSTDTQYF.

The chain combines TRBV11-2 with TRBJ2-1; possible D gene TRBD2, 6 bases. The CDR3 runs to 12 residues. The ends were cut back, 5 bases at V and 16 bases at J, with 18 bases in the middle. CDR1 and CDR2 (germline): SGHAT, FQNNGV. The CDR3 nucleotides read TGTGCCAGCAGCCCCCGCTTGGGGGGAGGCTTCTTC. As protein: CASSPRLGGGFF.

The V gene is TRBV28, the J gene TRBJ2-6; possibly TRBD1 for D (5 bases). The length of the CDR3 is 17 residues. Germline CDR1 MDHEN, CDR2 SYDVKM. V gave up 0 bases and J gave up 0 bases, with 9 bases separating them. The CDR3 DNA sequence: TGTGCCAGCAGTTTATGGACAGCCAGCTCTGGGGCCAACGTCCTGACTTTC. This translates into CASSLWTASSGANVLTF.

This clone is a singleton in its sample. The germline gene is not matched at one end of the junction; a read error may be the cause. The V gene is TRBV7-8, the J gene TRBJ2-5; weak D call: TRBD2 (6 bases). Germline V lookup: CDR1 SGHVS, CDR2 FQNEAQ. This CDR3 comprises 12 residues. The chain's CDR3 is CASSLVGVPGDF. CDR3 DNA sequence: TGTGCCAGCAGCTTAGTGGGTGTCCCGGGGGACTTC.

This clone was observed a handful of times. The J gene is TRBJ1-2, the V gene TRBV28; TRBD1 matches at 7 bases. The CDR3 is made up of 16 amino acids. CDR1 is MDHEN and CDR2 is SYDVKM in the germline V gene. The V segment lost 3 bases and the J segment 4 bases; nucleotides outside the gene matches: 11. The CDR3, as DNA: TGTGCCAGCAGTTTCACAAAACAGGGGAGCGGCTATGGCTACACCTTC. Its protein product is CASSFTKQGSGYGYTF.

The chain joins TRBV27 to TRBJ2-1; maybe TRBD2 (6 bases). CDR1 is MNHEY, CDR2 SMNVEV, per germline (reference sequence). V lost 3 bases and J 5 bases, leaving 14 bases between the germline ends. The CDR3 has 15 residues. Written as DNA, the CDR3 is TGTGCCAGCAGTTTTTACCCGAGGACTAACAATGAGCAGTTCTTC. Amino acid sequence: CASSFYPRTNNEQFF.

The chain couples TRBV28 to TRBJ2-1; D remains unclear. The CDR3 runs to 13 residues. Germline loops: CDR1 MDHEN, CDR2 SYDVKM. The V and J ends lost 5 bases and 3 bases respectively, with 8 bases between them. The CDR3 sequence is CASSRSIYNEQFF. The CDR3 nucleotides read TGTGCCAGCAGTCGTAGTATCTACAATGAGCAGTTCTTC.

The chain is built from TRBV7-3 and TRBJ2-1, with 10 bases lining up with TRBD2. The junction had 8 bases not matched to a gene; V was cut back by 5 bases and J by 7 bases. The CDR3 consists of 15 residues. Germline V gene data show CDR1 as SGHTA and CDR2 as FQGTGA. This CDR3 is CASSPGLAEGNEQFF. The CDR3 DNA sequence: TGTGCCAGCAGCCCCGGACTAGCGGAAGGTAATGAGCAGTTCTTC.

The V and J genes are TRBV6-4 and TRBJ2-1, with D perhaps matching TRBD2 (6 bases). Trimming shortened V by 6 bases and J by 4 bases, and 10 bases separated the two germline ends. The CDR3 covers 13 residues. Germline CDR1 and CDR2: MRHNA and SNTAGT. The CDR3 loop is CASSTGRYNEQFF. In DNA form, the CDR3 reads TGTGCCAGCAGCACCGGGAGATACAATGAGCAGTTCTTC.

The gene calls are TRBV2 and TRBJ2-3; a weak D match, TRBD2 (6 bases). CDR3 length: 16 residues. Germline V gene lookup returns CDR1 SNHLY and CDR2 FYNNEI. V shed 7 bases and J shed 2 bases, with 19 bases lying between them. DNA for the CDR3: TGTGCCAGCATTAAGATAGCGGACCTAATCACAGATACGCAGTATTTT. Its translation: CASIKIADLITDTQYF.

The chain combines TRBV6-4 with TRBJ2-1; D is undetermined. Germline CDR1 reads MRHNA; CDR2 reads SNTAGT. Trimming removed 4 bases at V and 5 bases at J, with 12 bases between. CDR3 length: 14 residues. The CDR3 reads CASSAVIAHNEQFF. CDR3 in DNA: TGTGCCAGCAGTGCGGTGATAGCTCACAATGAGCAGTTCTTC.

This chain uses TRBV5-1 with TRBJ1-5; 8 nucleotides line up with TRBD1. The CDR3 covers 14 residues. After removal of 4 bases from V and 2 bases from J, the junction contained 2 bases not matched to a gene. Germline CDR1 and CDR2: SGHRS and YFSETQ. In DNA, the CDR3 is TGCGCCAGCAGCCCGGACAGGGGCAATCAGCCCCAGCATTTT. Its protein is CASSPDRGNQPQHF.

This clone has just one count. CDR3 protein: CASRPQTGMTYEQYF. For the CDR3, the DNA is TGTGCCAGCAGACCACAGACAGGGATGACCTACGAGCAGTACTTC. This sequence joins TRBV28 and TRBJ2-7; TRBD1 aligns across 7 bases. J lost 2 bases, V lost 6 bases, and 10 bases had no gene match. The CDR3 has 15 residues. Germline V lookup: CDR1 MDHEN, CDR2 SYDVKM.

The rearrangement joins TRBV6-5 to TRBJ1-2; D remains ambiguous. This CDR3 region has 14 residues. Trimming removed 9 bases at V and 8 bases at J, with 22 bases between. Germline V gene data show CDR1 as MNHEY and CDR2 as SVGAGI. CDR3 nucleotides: TGTGCCAGTAAACCGGGAAAATTGGTACGGGGCTACACCTTC. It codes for CASKPGKLVRGYTF.

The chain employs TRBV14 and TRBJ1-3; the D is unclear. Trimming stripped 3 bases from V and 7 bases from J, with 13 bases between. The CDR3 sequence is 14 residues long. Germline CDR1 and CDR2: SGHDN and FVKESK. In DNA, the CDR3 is TGTGCCAGCAGCCAGTCTTCCAGCGGGAACACCATATATTTT. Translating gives CASSQSSSGNTIYF.

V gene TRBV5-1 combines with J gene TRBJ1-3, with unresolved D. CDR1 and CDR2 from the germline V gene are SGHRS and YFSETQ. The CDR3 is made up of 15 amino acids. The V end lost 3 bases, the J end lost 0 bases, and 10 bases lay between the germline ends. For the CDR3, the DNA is TGCGCCAGCAGCTGGGTGGGCCCCTCTGGAAACACCATATATTTT. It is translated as CASSWVGPSGNTIYF.

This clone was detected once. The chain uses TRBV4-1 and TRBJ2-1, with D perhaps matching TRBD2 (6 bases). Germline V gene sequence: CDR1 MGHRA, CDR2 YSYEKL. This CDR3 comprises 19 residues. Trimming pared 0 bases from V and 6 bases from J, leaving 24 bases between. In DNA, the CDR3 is TGCGCCAGCAGCCAAGATCGGGGACTCCGCTCCTTCTTACCCAATGAGCAGTTCTTC. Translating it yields CASSQDRGLRSFLPNEQFF.

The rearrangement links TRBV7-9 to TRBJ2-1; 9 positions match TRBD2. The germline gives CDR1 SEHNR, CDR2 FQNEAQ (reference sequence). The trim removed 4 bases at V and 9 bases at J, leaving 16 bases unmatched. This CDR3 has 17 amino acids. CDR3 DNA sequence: TGTGCCAGCAGCTCGAGCCTAGGACTAGCGAAAAGAGGTGAGCAGTTCTTC. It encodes CASSSSLGLAKRGEQFF.

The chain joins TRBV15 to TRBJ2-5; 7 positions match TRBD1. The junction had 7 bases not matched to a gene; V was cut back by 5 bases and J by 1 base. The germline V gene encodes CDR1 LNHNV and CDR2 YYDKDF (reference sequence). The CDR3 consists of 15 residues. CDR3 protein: CATSALGDSQETQYF. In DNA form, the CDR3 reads TGTGCCACCAGCGCCCTCGGGGACAGCCAAGAGACCCAGTACTTC.

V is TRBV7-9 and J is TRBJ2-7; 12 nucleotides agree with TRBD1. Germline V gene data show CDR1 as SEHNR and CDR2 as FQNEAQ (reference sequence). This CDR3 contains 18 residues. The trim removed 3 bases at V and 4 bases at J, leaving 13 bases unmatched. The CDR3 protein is CASSLSGSAGQGAYEQYF. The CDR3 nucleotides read TGTGCCAGCAGCTTGTCCGGTTCGGCGGGACAGGGGGCATACGAGCAGTACTTC.